The clone carrying this T cell receptor beta chain was seen repeatedly, ten times or more. Antigen unknown. The data were obtained in a study of CD8 T cells in ankylosing spondylitis. The CDR3 consists of 13 residues. Between the trimmed V and J ends, which lost 4 bases and 1 base, there was a span of 7 bases. Germline CDR1 SGHDN, CDR2 FVKESK. Study-wide results and limits: Made up of 7 to 9 highly homologous variants, a TCR beta motif appeared characteristic of ankylosing spondylitis blood.

Each TCR beta library was made by quantitative 5'-RACE that incorporated molecular barcodes. TCRdb reprocessed the 5' RACE reads with MiXCR, giving one entry per CDR3 protein. The table shows 200,000 to 300,000 distinct CDR3 sequences, with 7.5% to 9% occurring only once. This receptor was taken from a male donor with ankylosing spondylitis or in good health (not recorded which). The chain couples TRBV14 to TRBJ1-1; tentatively, D is TRBD1 (6 bases). The material sequenced was blood, either unsorted or a sorted T cell fraction (not recorded which). CDR3 bases: TGTGCCAGCAGCCTACAGGGGAACACTGAAGCTTTCTTT. Protein: CASSLQGNTEAFF.